These T cell receptor beta chains were read from a single sample in a study of cytomegalovirus exposure and HLA in healthy donors. Sequencing used immunoSEQ multiplex PCR; TCRdb keeps in-frame clones, though not all of them. The sample shows some 200,000 clones, about 90% of them seen only once. Sequenced material: PBMCs. Receptors were obtained from a girl under three years old in good health and CMV-seronegative. CDR3s include the opening cysteine and the closing phenylalanine or tryptophan. Each record gives: CDR3 protein, V gene, J gene.

CARTTGRTLNYGYTF	TRBV2	TRBJ1-2
CASGLGLAGIQETQYF	TRBV23-1	TRBJ2-5
CASKVGGGETQYF	TRBV27	TRBJ2-5
CASSLKLAGGTYEQYF	TRBV7-8	TRBJ2-7
CASSLLAGGKETQYF	TRBV4-1	TRBJ2-5
CASSLVFGTGSADTQYF	TRBV7-6	TRBJ2-3
CASSQGGQGAREQYF	TRBV4-3	TRBJ2-7
CASSPLWWGDTGELFF	TRBV11-2	TRBJ2-2
CAWSSVQGARGYEQYF	TRBV30	TRBJ2-7
CASSLSPTENEKLFF	TRBV5-1	TRBJ1-4
CASSLGQGEKLFF	TRBV5-1	TRBJ1-4
CASSPRVDRFEAFF	TRBV18	TRBJ1-1
CASSLGRLADNNEQFF	TRBV11-3	TRBJ2-1
CASRSGEGGEQYF	TRBV6-5	TRBJ2-7
CASSEQRTYEQYF	TRBV2	TRBJ2-7
CASSWGTGNNEQFF	TRBV5-6	TRBJ2-1
CASSATTGNTQYF	TRBV9	TRBJ2-3
CASSLSGTGVTEAFF	TRBV5-1	TRBJ1-1
CATSIRTGGSEQYF	TRBV15	TRBJ2-7
CASGKGRSNYGYTF	TRBV6-1	TRBJ1-2
CASTVGGGGGEQYF	TRBV27	TRBJ2-7
CASSQKGHGSDTQYF	TRBV4-1	TRBJ2-3
CASSSRASYNEQFF	TRBV19	TRBJ2-1
CASSLLAGGNYGGYTF	TRBV5-6	TRBJ1-2
CASGSSGSSFNSPLHF	TRBV23-1	TRBJ1-6
CASSTQETQYF	TRBV6-6	TRBJ2-5
CASKVWANTEAFF	TRBV27	TRBJ1-1
CASSGGPRDRDPNEQFF	TRBV9	TRBJ2-1
CASSVFSSPETQYF	TRBV9	TRBJ2-5
CASSFYLGGSLSYEQYF	TRBV7-8	TRBJ2-7
CASSTRDRGNQPQHF	TRBV19	TRBJ1-5
CASSVAPNTRELFF	TRBV9	TRBJ2-2
CASSQVLRGVGTDTQYF	TRBV4-3	TRBJ2-3
CASSLGPSEAFF	TRBV5-1	TRBJ1-1
CASSKGQGNQPQHF	TRBV19	TRBJ1-5
CASSPGGGLAGGYEQYF	TRBV7-8	TRBJ2-7
CASSSGDEDTEAFF	TRBV5-6	TRBJ1-1
CASSLHRDLTLSGNTIYF	TRBV7-6	TRBJ1-3
CASSYVRGTDTQYF	TRBV6-6	TRBJ2-3
CASSQAGTRSTNEKLFF	TRBV4-2	TRBJ1-4
CATQGEMVYGYTF	TRBV25-1	TRBJ1-2
CSSSLTPRTEISQQYF	TRBV7-9	TRBJ2-7